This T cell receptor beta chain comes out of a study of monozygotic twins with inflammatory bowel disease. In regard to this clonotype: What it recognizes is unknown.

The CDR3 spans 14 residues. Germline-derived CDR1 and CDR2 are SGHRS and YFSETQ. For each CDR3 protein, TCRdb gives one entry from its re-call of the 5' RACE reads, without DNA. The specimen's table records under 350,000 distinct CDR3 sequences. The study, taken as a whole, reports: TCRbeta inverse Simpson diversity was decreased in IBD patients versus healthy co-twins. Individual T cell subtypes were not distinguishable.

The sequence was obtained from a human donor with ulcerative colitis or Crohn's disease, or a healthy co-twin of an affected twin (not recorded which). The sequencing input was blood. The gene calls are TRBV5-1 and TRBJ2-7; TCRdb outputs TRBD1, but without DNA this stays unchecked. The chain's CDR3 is CASSIRQGDYEQYF.